Ten or more counts support the clone carrying this TCR beta chain. Beta-chain TCR CDR3 regions were amplified from RNA transcripts. The authors performed first-round RT-PCR with HTBI primers and then a second-round multiplex PCR. TCRdb recomputed calls from the multiplex PCR reads with MiXCR, one row per CDR3 protein. Of almost 400,000 distinct CDR3 sequences listed, around 20% are singletons. Pregnant or lactating patients and those with other autoimmune diseases or uncontrolled infections were excluded. These data belong to a study of Graves' ophthalmopathy and Graves' hyperthyroidism. Germline V CDR1 and CDR2: MNHNS, SASEGT. This CDR3 contains 17 residues. After removal of 6 bases from V and 10 bases from J, the junction contained 17 bases not matched to a gene.

This TCR derives from a woman younger than 30 with Graves' ophthalmopathy. The chain carries TRBV6-1 and TRBJ1-6, with TRBD1 identical over 8 bases. Sequenced sample: peripheral blood. CDR3: CASSRRAGTGSSSPLHF. DNA for the CDR3: TGTGCCAGCAGCCGGAGGGCCGGGACAGGTTCTTCGTCACCCCTCCACTTT.